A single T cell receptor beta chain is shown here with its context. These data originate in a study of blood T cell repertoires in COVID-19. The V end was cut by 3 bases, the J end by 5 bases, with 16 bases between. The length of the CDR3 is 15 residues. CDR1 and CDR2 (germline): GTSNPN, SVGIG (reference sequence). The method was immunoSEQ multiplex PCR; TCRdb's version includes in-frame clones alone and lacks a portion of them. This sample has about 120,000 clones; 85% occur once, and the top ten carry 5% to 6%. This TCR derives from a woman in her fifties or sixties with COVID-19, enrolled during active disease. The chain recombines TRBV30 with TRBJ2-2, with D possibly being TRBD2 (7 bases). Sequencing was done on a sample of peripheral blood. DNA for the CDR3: TGTGCCTGGAGCGGCCGGGCGGGGGCTACCGGGGAGCTGTTTTTT. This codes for CAWSGRAGATGELFF.